The subject of this entry is one T cell receptor (beta chain). Antigen: not known. Researchers reported sorting CD4+ naive, central memory, regulatory and stem cell-like memory cells via CD45RO/CCR7/CD25/CD127/CD95/CD27. This sample was included in a study of beta chain features in type 1 diabetes. General study results and limits: Shortening of TCRB CDR3s, moderate but significant, appeared in all four CD4+ subsets of Type 1 diabetes patients.

Expressed TCRB transcripts were sequenced after all isolated RNA was converted to cDNA. TCRdb's copy holds only in-frame clones and misses some; the assay was immunoSEQ multiplex PCR. The repertoire has 680,000 or so clones, roughly 12% of them found once; the top ten carry around 0.022%. Germline loops: CDR1 MGHRA, CDR2 YSYEKL. This CDR3 comprises 17 residues. Trimming cost V 2 bases and J 4 bases, with 17 bases left between them. This rearrangement joins TRBV4-1 to TRBJ1-4, with no clear D. The specimen was naive CD4+ T cells from blood. The receptor comes from a man aged 18 to 29 with type 1 diabetes. The DNA for the CDR3 is TGCGCCAGCAGCCAACCAGTCGGTTTGGGATTTAATGAAAAACTGTTTTTT. The encoded protein is CASSQPVGLGFNEKLFF.